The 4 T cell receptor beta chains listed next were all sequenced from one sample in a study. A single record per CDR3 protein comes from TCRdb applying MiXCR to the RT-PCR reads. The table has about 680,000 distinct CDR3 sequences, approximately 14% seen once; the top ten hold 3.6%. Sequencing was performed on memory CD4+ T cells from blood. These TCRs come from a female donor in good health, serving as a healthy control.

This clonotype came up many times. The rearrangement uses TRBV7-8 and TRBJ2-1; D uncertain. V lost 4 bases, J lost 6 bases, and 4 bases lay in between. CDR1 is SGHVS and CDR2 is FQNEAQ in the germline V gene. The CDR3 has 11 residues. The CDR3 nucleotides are TGTGCCAGCAGCTGGAGCAATGAGCAGTTCTTC. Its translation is CASSWSNEQFF.

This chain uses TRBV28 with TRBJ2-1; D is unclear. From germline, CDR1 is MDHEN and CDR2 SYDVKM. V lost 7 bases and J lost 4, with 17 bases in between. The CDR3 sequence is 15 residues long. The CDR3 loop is CASISLIDNYNEQFF. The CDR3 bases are TGTGCCAGCATCTCCCTTATCGACAATTACAATGAGCAGTTCTTC.

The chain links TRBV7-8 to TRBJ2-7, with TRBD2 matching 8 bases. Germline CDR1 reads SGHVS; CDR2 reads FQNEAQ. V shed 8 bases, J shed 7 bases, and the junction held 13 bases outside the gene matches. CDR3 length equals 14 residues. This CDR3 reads CASFRAGGPGEQYF. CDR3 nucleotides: TGTGCCAGCTTCAGGGCGGGGGGCCCTGGGGAGCAGTACTTC.

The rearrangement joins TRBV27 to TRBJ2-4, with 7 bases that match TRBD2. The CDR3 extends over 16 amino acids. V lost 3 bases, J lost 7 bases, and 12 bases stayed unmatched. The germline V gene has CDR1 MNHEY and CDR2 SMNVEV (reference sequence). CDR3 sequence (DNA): TGTGCCAGCAGTTTTATCGGGGGGTCGGTGGGCAACATTCAGTACTTC. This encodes CASSFIGGSVGNIQYF.